This T cell receptor (beta chain) emerged from a study of T cell responses to AZD1222 COVID-19 vaccine. Study-level information: Second doses were pooled across both intervals (about 4 or about 12 weeks).

To note about this clone: Its specificity is not known. The sample holds other DNA sequences that translate to the same CDR3.

The length of the CDR3 is 14 residues. The germline V gene encodes CDR1 SNHLY and CDR2 FYNNEI. The J segment lost 0 bases and the V segment lost 6 bases, leaving 2 bases of the junction unmatched. Generated by immunoSEQ multiplex PCR, the TCRdb table keeps only in-frame clones and is missing some. Among more than 100,000 clones listed, about 90% were seen once. General study findings and limits: Mostly white British, mostly female donors; authors suggested clonal diversity may be underestimated. Following two doses of AZD1222, Spike-specific TCR breadth and depth rose. Unmutated variant regions are reportedly the target of nearly half of TCRs that are spike-specific.

Sample: peripheral blood, taken on day 0 of AZD1222 vaccination. The chain couples TRBV2 to TRBJ1-5; 7 positions agree with TRBD1. This clonotype was sampled from an adult in good health. CDR3 region: CASSGQVSNQPQHF. CDR3 coding DNA: TGTGCCAGCAGCGGACAGGTTAGCAATCAGCCCCAGCATTTT.